The TCR beta chain under discussion was sequenced for a study of T-cell reconstitution after alpha-beta-depleted transplantation in children. The CDR3 is 15 amino acids. V was pared by 1 base and J by 0 bases, with 9 bases between. Germline assignment: CDR1 SGHVS and CDR2 FQNEAQ. Preparation of the TCRbeta library involved a method that used unique molecular identifiers. TCRdb independently ran MiXCR on the PCR reads; one entry per CDR3 protein. Of 250,000 to 350,000 distinct CDR3 sequences listed, about a tenth were seen once; the top ten hold roughly a tenth. This sequence joins TRBV7-8 and TRBJ1-1, with no clear D. Sample: PBMCs from the stem cell graft donor, taken from the stem cell graft. The source is a human donor who donated a stem cell graft to a child with SCID. This CDR3 reads CASSLERRMNTEAFF. The DNA for the CDR3 is TGTGCCAGCAGCTTAGAGCGACGGATGAACACTGAAGCTTTCTTT.